This T cell receptor (beta chain) was sequenced in a study of blood T cells in healthy people across ages (dated by TCRdb to 2014 to 2015). For context, the study as a whole: In model experiments, roughly one uniquely barcoded TCR beta cDNA molecule per two T cells was captured by template switching. To avoid experimental bias, donors of different ages were distributed randomly across sequencing lanes. Donors were grouped into four age groups: young (average approximately 15 years), middle-aged (roughly 40), aged (approximately 58) and long-lived (less than 85). The study analyzed two additional independent replicas of 1 million unique cDNA reads from the same blood draw for two donors, one aged 18 to 29 and one aged 80 or older. Age-related changes in TCR beta repertoire diversity were measured in the study by deep sequencing normalized with unique cDNA molecular identifiers.

General study outcomes and caveats: The percentage of naive T cells measured by flow cytometry correlated strongly with observed TCR beta diversity. Compared with the aged group, more naive CD4+ T cells, fewer expanded clones and increased TCR diversity were shown by the long-lived group, suggesting age selection. Estimates of total diversity based on one million sequenced T cells were regarded as lower bounds and as underestimates. Donor CMV infection status was unknown, potentially confounding age-related changes in expanded clonotypes. Observed TCR beta diversity per million T cells fell roughly linearly with age, and a significant reduction was already apparent by age around 44. Conclusive comparison of naive and antigen-experienced compartments was prevented by the profiling of bulk unsorted PBMCs.

This clonotype showed up many times. Its antigen is not yet known. Per-nucleotide qualities are absent, and no much larger clonotype sits a single base away. The library was produced with 5' RACE. The instrument given in TCRdb is Illumina HiSeq 2500. A second roughly 6 to 12 cycle PCR used a sample-barcoded 5' primer and a J-beta primer mix. A template-switch 5' adaptor carrying 12 random nucleotides introduced a unique molecular identifier onto each TCR beta cDNA molecule. Each sample yielded at least 2.5 million CDR3-containing paired-end reads. First-strand cDNA synthesis was performed from all RNA using the Mint cDNA synthesis kit, with priming by a TRBC-specific oligonucleotide. After uracil-DNA glycosylase treatment, a first 18-cycle PCR used universal primers M1SS and BC2_uni_R on all cDNA. The paper's data handling went like this. Each sample was normalized by randomly selecting 1 million high-quality reads, each carrying a distinct molecular identifier. Instead of being binned into consensus sequences, reads with shared molecular identifiers were discarded. CDR3 identification, clonotype clustering and error correction used MiTCR with a Q25 quality threshold and the strictest error-elimination algorithm. Lower-bound total TCR beta diversity was estimated with a nonparametric unseen species model using Euler transformation. Clones were called with MiXCR by TCRdb after fastp trimmed the public reads at Q25, and only in-frame beta chains were retained. Entries that share a CDR3 protein sequence are merged under the most common genes and DNA. TCRdb, not the authors, supplied the V and J calls. The sample contains 1.2 million to 1.5 million distinct CDR3 sequences, roughly 64% of them found a single time. 5.5% to 8% of the sample lies in the top ten.

Systemically healthy Caucasian individuals from Russia, about 38 in total and aged roughly 6 to 100 years, were included as donors. Each donor gave about 11 milliliters of peripheral blood, drawn into EDTA-treated Vacutainer tubes. Ficoll-Paque density-gradient centrifugation was used to isolate PBMCs, with at least 7 million per sample. Total RNA, at least 6 micrograms per sample, was extracted from PBMCs with Trizol reagent. Naive CD45RAhigh/CD27high T cell percentages were measured by flow cytometry on a PBMC aliquot from every donor. The sequence came from a man in his late teens or twenties in good health. Sequencing was done on a sample of blood.

The CDR3 in this case is CSARVPSGRRRNEQFF. DNA sequence: TGCAGTGCTAGAGTCCCTAGCGGGAGAAGGAGAAATGAGCAGTTCTTC. This chain joins TRBV20-1 to TRBJ2-1; 10 bases in the junction line up with TRBD2. Taken from cysteine to phenylalanine, the CDR3 has 16 residues. Just CDR3 DNA is preserved here, 48 bases in frame from base 1. CDR1 is given as DFQATT and CDR2 as SNEGSKA, both from the germline V gene (reference sequence). V is trimmed back by 1 base and J by 7 bases, and the junction contains 10 bases that no gene match accounts for.